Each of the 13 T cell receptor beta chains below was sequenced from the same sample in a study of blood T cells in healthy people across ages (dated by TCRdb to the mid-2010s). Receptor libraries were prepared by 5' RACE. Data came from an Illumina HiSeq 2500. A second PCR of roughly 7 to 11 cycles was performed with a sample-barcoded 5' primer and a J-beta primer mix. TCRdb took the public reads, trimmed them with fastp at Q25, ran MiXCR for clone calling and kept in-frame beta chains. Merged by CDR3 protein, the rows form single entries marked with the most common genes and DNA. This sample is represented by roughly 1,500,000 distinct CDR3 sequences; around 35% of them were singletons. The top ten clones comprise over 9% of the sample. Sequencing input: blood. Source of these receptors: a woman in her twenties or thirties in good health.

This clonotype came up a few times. CDR3 coding DNA: TGTGCCAGTGAGGACACCGGGGAGCTGTTTTTT. Translating gives CASEDTGELFF. The chain couples TRBV7-9 to TRBJ2-2; the D is unclear. The CDR3 contains 11 residues. V lost 9 bases to trimming and J lost 3 bases, with 5 bases between them. CDR1 is SEHNR and CDR2 is FQNEAQ in the germline V gene (reference sequence).

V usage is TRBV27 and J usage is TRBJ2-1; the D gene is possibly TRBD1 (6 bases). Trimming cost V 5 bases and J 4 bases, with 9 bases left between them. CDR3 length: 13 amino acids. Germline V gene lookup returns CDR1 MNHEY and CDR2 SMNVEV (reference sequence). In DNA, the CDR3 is TGTGCCAGCAGTCGGACAGAGTACAATGAGCAGTTCTTC. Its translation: CASSRTEYNEQFF.

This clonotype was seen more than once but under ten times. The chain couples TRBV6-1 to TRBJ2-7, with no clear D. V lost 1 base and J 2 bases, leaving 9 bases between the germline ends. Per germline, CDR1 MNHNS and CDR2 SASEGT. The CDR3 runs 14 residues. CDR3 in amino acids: CASSEVPSPYEQYF. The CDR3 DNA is TGTGCCAGCAGTGAAGTCCCCAGCCCCTACGAGCAGTACTTC.

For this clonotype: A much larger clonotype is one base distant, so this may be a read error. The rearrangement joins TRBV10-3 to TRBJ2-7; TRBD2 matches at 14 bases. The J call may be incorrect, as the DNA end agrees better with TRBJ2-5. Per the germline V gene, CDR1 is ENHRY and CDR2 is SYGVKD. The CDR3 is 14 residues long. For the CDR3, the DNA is TGTGCCATCAGGGGGACTAGCGGGGGAGAGACCCAGTACTTC. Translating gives CAIRGTSGGETQYF.

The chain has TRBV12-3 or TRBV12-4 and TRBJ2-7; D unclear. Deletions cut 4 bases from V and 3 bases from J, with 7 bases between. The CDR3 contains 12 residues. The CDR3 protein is CASSSRIYEQYF. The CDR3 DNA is TGTGCCAGCAGTTCTCGAATCTACGAGCAGTACTTC.

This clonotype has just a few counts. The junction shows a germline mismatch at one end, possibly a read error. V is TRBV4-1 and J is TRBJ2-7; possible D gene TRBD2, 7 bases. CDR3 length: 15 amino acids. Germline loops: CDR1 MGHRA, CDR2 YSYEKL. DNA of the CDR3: TGCACCAGCAGCCAAGATCGGGGGGCACTCTACGAGCAGTACTTC. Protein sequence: CTSSQDRGALYEQYF.

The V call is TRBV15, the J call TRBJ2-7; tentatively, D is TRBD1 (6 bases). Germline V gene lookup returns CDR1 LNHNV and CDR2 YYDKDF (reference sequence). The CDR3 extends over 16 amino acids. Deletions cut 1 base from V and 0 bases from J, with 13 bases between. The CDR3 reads CATSRGGLPSSYEQYF. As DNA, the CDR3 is TGTGCCACCAGCAGAGGGGGGCTCCCAAGCTCCTACGAGCAGTACTTC.

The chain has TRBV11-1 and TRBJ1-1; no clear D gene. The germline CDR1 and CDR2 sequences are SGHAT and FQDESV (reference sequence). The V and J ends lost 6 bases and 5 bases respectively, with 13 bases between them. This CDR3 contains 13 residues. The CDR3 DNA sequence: TGTGCCAGCAGAGAGTCCCGGTGGACTGAAGCTTTCTTT. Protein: CASRESRWTEAFF.

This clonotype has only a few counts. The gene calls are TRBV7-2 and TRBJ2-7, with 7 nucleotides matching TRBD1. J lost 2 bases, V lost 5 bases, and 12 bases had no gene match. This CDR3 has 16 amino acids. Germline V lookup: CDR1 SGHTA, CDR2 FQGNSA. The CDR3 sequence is CASSQGGQLDAYEQYF. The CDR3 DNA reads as TGTGCCAGCAGCCAAGGGGGACAGCTGGATGCCTACGAGCAGTACTTC.

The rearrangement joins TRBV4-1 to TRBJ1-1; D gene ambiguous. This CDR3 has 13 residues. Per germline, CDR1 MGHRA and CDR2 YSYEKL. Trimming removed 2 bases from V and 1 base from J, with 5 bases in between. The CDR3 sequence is CASSQYRNTEAFF. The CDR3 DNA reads TGCGCCAGCAGCCAATATCGGAACACTGAAGCTTTCTTT.

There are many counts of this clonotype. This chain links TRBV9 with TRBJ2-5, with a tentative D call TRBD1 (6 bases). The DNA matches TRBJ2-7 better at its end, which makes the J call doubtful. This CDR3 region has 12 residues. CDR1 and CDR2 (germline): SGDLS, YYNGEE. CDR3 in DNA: TGTGCCAGCAGCCGGACAGAGGGCGAGCAGTACTTC. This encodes CASSRTEGEQYF.

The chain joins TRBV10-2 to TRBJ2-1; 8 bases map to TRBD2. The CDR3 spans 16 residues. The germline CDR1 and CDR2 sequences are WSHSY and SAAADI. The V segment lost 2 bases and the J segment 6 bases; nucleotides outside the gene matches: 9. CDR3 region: CASSEGLAGNLNEQFF. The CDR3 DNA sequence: TGCGCCAGCAGTGAGGGACTAGCAGGGAACCTCAATGAGCAGTTCTTC.

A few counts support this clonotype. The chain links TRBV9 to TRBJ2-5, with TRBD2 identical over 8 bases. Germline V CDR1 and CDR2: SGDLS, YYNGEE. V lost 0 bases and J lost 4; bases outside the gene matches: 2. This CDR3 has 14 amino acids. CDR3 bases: TGTGCCAGCAGCGTAGCGGGGGGGCTAGAGACCCAGTACTTC. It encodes CASSVAGGLETQYF.